Sequencing of this TCR beta chain was carried out in a study of cytomegalovirus exposure and HLA in healthy donors. This clone came up a few times. V lost 0 bases to trimming and J lost 3 bases; unmatched junction nucleotides: 2. The germline CDR1 and CDR2 sequences are MNHNY and SVGAGI (reference sequence). The CDR3 length is 14 residues. Use of 60 Vbeta and 13 Jbeta primers characterized the PCR. The method was immunoSEQ multiplex PCR; TCRdb's version includes in-frame clones alone and lacks a portion of them. The table includes some 130,000 clones, more than 8% detected once. The TCR originated in a man aged 50-60 years in good health and CMV-seronegative. The chain has TRBV6-6 and TRBJ2-7, with 7 bases that match TRBD1. Sequencing was carried out using PBMCs. CDR3 nucleotide sequence: TGTGCCAGCAGTTACTCGAGGGACAGCTACGAGCAGTACTTC. This encodes CASSYSRDSYEQYF.